The following is a T cell receptor (beta chain) sequence with its context. Its matching antigen is unknown. This sample was included in a study of regulatory dendritic cells for organ transplantation. Here immunoSEQ multiplex PCR was the method, and the copy in TCRdb shows in-frame clones only, minus some. This table holds under 45,000 clones, 70% to 90% found once. Germline V gene sequence: CDR1 SGDLS, CDR2 YYNGEE. The J segment lost 2 bases and the V segment lost 4 bases, leaving 6 bases of the junction unmatched. The CDR3 sequence is 14 residues long. Study-wide results and caveats: Regulatory dendritic cells appeared to expand memory CD8+ clones less than mature ones. Naive CD4+ and CD8+ repertoires were highly diverse; memory CD8+ was most oligoclonal. Of resting T cell subsets, memory CD8+ had the most alloreactive clonotypes. The authors noted considerable between-person heterogeneity in alloreactive memory CD8+ cells.

The rearrangement uses TRBV9 and TRBJ2-7, with 7 bases lining up with TRBD1. This TCR was recovered from a human donor in good health. Sequenced input: naive CD4+ T cells from blood. Documented subset: CD45RA+ naive T cells. The DNA of the CDR3 is TGTGCCAGCAGCCCCCGGACAGGACCCTACGAGCAGTACTTC. Encoded protein: CASSPRTGPYEQYF.